This TCR beta chain was captured in a study of CD8+ T cells in alopecia areata. Study-wide context: Twice a day, 5 to 10 mg of oral tofacitinib was administered to treated patients. Patients took tofacitinib for 6 to 18 months, followed by 6 drug-free months. Overall study results and limits: Because one nonresponder was included, the link of baseline CD8+ expansion to response is considered uncertain. Tofacitinib yielded significantly lower scalp clonality and fewer expanded CD8+ clones among the top 100.

The treatment here: oral pan-JAK inhibitor, 5-10 mg twice daily. V lost 0 bases and J lost 11, with 10 bases in between. This CDR3 has 11 amino acids. CDR1 and CDR2 from the germline V gene are SQVTM and ANQGSEA. Reverse transcription of extracted RNA yielded cDNA, which provided the sequencing template. Profiled with immunoSEQ multiplex PCR; TCRdb holds only in-frame clones, not every one. This sample has 75,000 to 80,000 clones, with about 71% found just once. This clone was detected only a few times. Antigen specificity is unknown. The sample here was CD8+ T cells sorted from blood, taken at week 24, from a patient treated with tofacitinib. The origin of this receptor is a human donor with alopecia areata. V usage is TRBV29-1 and J usage is TRBJ1-1; the D is unclear. The CDR3: CSVEDENEAFF. CDR3 bases: TGCAGCGTTGAAGATGAGAACGAGGCTTTCTTT. The full variable domain, its missing parts supplied by reference TRBV29-1 and TRBJ1-1, is SAVISQKPSRDICQRGTSLTIQCQVDSQVTMMFWYRQQPGQSLTLIATANQGSEATYESGFVIDKFPISRPNLTFSTLTVSNMSPEDSSIYLCSVEDENEAFFGQGTRLTVV.